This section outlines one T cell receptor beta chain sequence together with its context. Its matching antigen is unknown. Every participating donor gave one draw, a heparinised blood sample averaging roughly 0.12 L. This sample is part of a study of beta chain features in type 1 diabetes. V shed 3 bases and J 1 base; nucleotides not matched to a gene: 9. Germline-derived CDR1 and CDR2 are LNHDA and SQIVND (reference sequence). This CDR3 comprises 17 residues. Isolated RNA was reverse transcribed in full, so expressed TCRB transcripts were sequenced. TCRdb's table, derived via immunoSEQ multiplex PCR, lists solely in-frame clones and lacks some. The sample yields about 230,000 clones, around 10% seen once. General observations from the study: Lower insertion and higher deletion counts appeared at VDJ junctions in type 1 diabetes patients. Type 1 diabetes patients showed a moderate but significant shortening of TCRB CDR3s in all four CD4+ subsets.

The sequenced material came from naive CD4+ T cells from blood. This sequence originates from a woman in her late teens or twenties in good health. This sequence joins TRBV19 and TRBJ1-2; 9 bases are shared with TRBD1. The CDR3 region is CASSITGTGRNNYGYTF. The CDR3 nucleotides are TGTGCCAGTAGTATTACCGGGACAGGGAGGAATAACTATGGCTACACCTTC.